These 27 T cell receptor beta chains share one sample of origin, sequenced in a study of T cell repertoires in cytomegalovirus infection (dated by TCRdb to between 2017 and 2020). Reads for this sample came from an Illumina HiSeq 1500. The public reads were reprocessed in TCRdb via fastp at Q25 and MiXCR, keeping in-frame beta chains. Every CDR3 protein is listed once, alongside the most common genes and DNA of its rows. Present in this sample are fewer than 300,000 distinct CDR3 sequences, more than 20% of which were seen just once. The ten largest make up about 15% of the sample. Sequencing input: PBMCs. The receptors stem from a human donor in good health (CMV status not recorded). Some clones in this sample may be carry-over from other donors' samples.

The chain recombines TRBV20-1 with TRBJ1-1; possibly TRBD1 for D (6 bases). The ends were cut back, 3 bases at V and 0 bases at J, with 14 bases in the middle. The length of the CDR3 is 15 residues. Germline V CDR1 and CDR2: DFQATT, SNEGSKA (reference sequence). Here the CDR3 reads CSASPRGVMNTEAFF. As DNA, the CDR3 is TGCAGTGCTAGCCCGAGGGGGGTAATGAACACTGAAGCTTTCTTT.

This sequence joins TRBV6-1 and TRBJ2-2; no definite D call. V dropped 7 bases and J dropped 6 bases, with 21 bases sitting between them. Germline lookup yields CDR1 MNHNS and CDR2 SASEGT. The CDR3 totals 16 residues. CDR3 sequence (DNA): TGTGCCAGCAAACGACGCGGAGAAGGGTTGCCCGGGGAGCTGTTTTTT. This sequence encodes CASKRRGEGLPGELFF.

Ten or more counts support this clonotype. The chain employs TRBV7-2 and TRBJ2-1; 10 positions match TRBD2. This CDR3 is 15 amino acids long. The V segment lost 4 bases and the J segment 4 bases; nucleotides outside the gene matches: 4. Germline V gene sequence: CDR1 SGHTA, CDR2 FQGNSA. The CDR3 bases are TGTGCCAGCAGCTCTAGCGGGAGCGTTTACAATGAGCAGTTCTTC. Translation gives CASSSSGSVYNEQFF.

This chain connects TRBV18 to TRBJ2-1, with 7 bases identical to TRBD2. Unmatched junction bases numbered 2, after V lost 1 base and J lost 2 bases. The CDR3 runs 15 residues. CDR1 is KGHSH and CDR2 is LQKENI in the germline V gene. This CDR3 reads CASSPRAGPYNEQFF. CDR3 DNA sequence: TGTGCCAGCTCACCACGAGCGGGACCCTACAATGAGCAGTTCTTC. The full variable domain, its missing parts supplied by reference TRBV18 and TRBJ2-1, is NAGVMQNPRHLVRRRGQEARLRCSPMKGHSHVYWYRQLPEEGLKFMVYLQKENIIDESGMPKERFSAEFPKEGPSILRIQQVVRGDSAAYFCASSPRAGPYNEQFFGPGTRLTVL.

This clonotype has just a few counts. This chain joins TRBV20-1 and TRBJ2-1; perhaps TRBD1 as D (6 bases). Germline CDR1 and CDR2: DFQATT and SNEGSKA (reference sequence). This CDR3 contains 16 residues. Trimming removed 7 bases at V and 8 bases at J, with 27 bases between. For the CDR3, the DNA is TGCAGTGGCTCTAGGTCGGGACAATGGCTGGCCCATGAGCAGTTCTTC. Residues: CSGSRSGQWLAHEQFF.

The chain carries TRBV20-1 and TRBJ2-5; possibly TRBD2 for D (5 bases). The CDR3 runs to 14 residues. V lost 3 bases and J 1 base, leaving 12 bases between the germline ends. Germline assignment: CDR1 DFQATT and CDR2 SNEGSKA (reference sequence). The DNA of the CDR3 is TGCAGTGCTAGGGAGGTTAGGCTCCAAGAGACCCAGTACTTC. Encoded protein: CSAREVRLQETQYF.

This clonotype was recorded many times. This chain joins TRBV4-1 and TRBJ2-7; 11 bases line up with TRBD2. Germline CDR1 MGHRA, CDR2 YSYEKL. The CDR3 loop spans 17 amino acids. The junction had 9 bases not matched to a gene; V was cut back by 4 bases and J by 1 base. The CDR3 DNA is TGCGCCAGCAGCCTGACTAGCGGGGAGCCGTTATCCTACGAGCAGTACTTC. As protein: CASSLTSGEPLSYEQYF.

The chain is built from TRBV6-1 and TRBJ2-3; unclear D gene. The germline V gene has CDR1 MNHNS and CDR2 SASEGT. Trimming stripped 10 bases from V and 0 bases from J, with 11 bases between. The CDR3 is made up of 13 amino acids. The CDR3 protein is CATDFDSTDTQYF. In DNA form, the CDR3 reads TGTGCCACCGACTTCGACAGCACAGATACGCAGTATTTT.

This clonotype was seen more than once but under ten times. This chain links TRBV5-1 with TRBJ1-1, with 11 nucleotides matching TRBD1. The CDR3 covers 15 residues. Germline CDR1 is SGHRS and CDR2 is YFSETQ. The ends lost 3 bases at V and 6 bases at J; junction bases unmatched: 7. The CDR3 is CASSWTGGSGAEAFF. The CDR3 bases are TGCGCCAGCAGCTGGACAGGGGGCTCGGGGGCTGAAGCTTTCTTT.

With regard to this clonotype: A much larger clone sits a single nucleotide away, making a read error possible. The CDR3 DNA is TGTGCCAGCAGCGCTAGATTAGCGGGGTCCACAGATATGCAGTATTTT. This sequence encodes CASSARLAGSTDMQYF. The genes are TRBV7-2 and TRBJ2-3; 8 positions match TRBD2. The CDR3 extends over 16 amino acids. In germline, CDR1 is SGHTA, CDR2 FQGNSA.

The J gene is TRBJ1-6, the V gene TRBV2; TRBD1 matches 8 bases. After removal of 6 bases from V and 6 bases from J, the junction contained 7 bases not matched to a gene. The germline CDR1 and CDR2 sequences are SNHLY and FYNNEI. The CDR3 runs 15 residues. The CDR3 spells CASSSADRANSPLHF. The CDR3 nucleotides are TGTGCCAGCAGCTCCGCGGACAGGGCTAATTCACCCCTCCACTTT.

The chain couples TRBV24-1 to TRBJ1-5; no definite D call. Germline V gene sequence: CDR1 KGHDR, CDR2 SFDVKD. The CDR3 is made up of 14 amino acids. The germline V and J ends were trimmed by 2 bases and 4 bases, with 8 bases remaining between them. The CDR3 DNA is TGTGCCACCAGTGATTCCTCTTCTAATCAGCCCCAGCATTTT. It encodes CATSDSSSNQPQHF.

The V call is TRBV6-5, the J call TRBJ1-1; 10 nucleotides align to TRBD1. The germline gives CDR1 MNHEY, CDR2 SVGAGI. CDR3 length: 15 amino acids. After removal of 3 bases from V and 2 bases from J, the junction contained 3 bases not matched to a gene. The CDR3: CASSYRTGGNTEAFF. In DNA, the CDR3 is TGTGCCAGCAGTTATCGGACAGGGGGTAACACTGAAGCTTTCTTT.

Ten or more counts support this clonotype. This rearrangement joins TRBV7-2 to TRBJ2-1, with D possibly being TRBD1 (6 bases). Trimming removed 5 bases from V and 0 bases from J, with 14 bases in between. The germline V gene encodes CDR1 SGHTA and CDR2 FQGNSA. The CDR3 has 16 residues. The CDR3 DNA sequence: TGTGCCAGCAGCCGGGGACAAACAATCTCCTACAATGAGCAGTTCTTC. Amino acids: CASSRGQTISYNEQFF.

The chain employs TRBV7-2 and TRBJ1-1; D remains ambiguous. V was clipped by 2 bases and J by 4 bases, with 8 bases between them. This CDR3 has 13 amino acids. Germline CDR1 SGHTA, CDR2 FQGNSA. CDR3 loop: CASSLSGLTEAFF. The DNA of the CDR3 is TGTGCCAGCAGCTTATCAGGCCTCACTGAAGCTTTCTTT.

This clonotype was observed at least ten times. The chain uses TRBV10-3 and TRBJ2-5; TRBD2 agrees at 9 bases. The CDR3 contains 14 residues. V lost 4 bases and J lost 2; bases outside the gene matches: 2. Per germline, CDR1 ENHRY and CDR2 SYGVKD. The CDR3 sequence is CAISGLAAQETQYF. The CDR3 coding sequence is TGTGCCATCAGTGGACTAGCGGCACAAGAGACCCAGTACTTC.

This clonotype was found a few times. This chain connects TRBV20-1 to TRBJ2-3; 11 bases are a match to TRBD1. Germline V lookup: CDR1 DFQATT, CDR2 SNEGSKA (reference sequence). This CDR3 region has 16 residues. Trimming at V came to 1 base and at J to 1 base, leaving 4 bases not matched to a gene. CDR3 sequence: CSARAPGQGGTDTQYF. The CDR3 DNA is TGCAGTGCTAGAGCTCCGGGACAGGGGGGCACAGATACGCAGTATTTT.

This clonotype was found many times. The CDR3 coding sequence is TGTGCCAGCAGTTACTTTAGCGGGGGGTCGAACACCGGGGAGCTGTTTTTT. It yields the protein CASSYFSGGSNTGELFF. The chain combines TRBV6-5 with TRBJ2-2; 10 positions agree with TRBD2. The CDR3 totals 17 residues. Trimming removed 1 base from V and 0 bases from J; junction bases left unmatched: 2. CDR1 and CDR2 (germline): MNHEY, SVGAGI.

The chain uses TRBV5-4 and TRBJ2-3; 10 bases agree with TRBD2. With V trimmed by 2 bases and J by 6 bases, 12 bases remained unmatched. Germline loops: CDR1 SGHNT, CDR2 YYREEE (reference sequence). The CDR3 has 17 residues. The chain's CDR3 is CASSFAPAGGRGDTQYF. The CDR3 DNA follows: TGTGCCAGCAGCTTTGCTCCAGCGGGGGGGCGGGGGGATACGCAGTATTTT.

The table lists this clonotype with a few counts. J is TRBJ2-7 and V is TRBV19, with D unclear. The V gene's germline CDR1 is LNHDA and CDR2 SQIVND (reference sequence). V lost 2 bases to trimming and J lost 2 bases, with 10 bases between them. The CDR3 covers 14 residues. CDR3 sequence reads: CASSIRSRAYEQYF. CDR3 DNA: TGTGCCAGTAGTATAAGGTCCCGGGCCTACGAGCAGTACTTC.

V is TRBV28 and J is TRBJ2-5; D may be TRBD1 (6 bases). V was pared by 5 bases and J by 2 bases, with 18 bases between. Germline V gene lookup returns CDR1 MDHEN and CDR2 SYDVKM. This CDR3 has 16 amino acids. CDR3 amino acids: CASSPTAGTIQETQYF. CDR3 nucleotides: TGTGCCAGCAGTCCCACGGCCGGGACAATTCAAGAGACCCAGTACTTC.

The V call is TRBV4-2, the J call TRBJ1-2; D gene ambiguous. Looked up from germline, CDR1 is LGHNA and CDR2 is YNFKEQ. This CDR3 comprises 14 residues. The ends were cut back, 0 bases at V and 8 bases at J, with 13 bases in the middle. CDR3 nucleotide sequence: TGTGCCAGCAGCCAAGATCAGGACTTTAGGGGCTACACCTTC. It is translated as CASSQDQDFRGYTF.

The V call is TRBV29-1, the J call TRBJ2-7; TRBD1 agrees at 7 bases. The CDR3 loop spans 12 amino acids. Germline V gives CDR1 SQVTM, CDR2 ANQGSEA. Trimming took 5 bases from V and 1 from J; bases not matched to a gene: 2. The CDR3 bases are TGCAGCGTTTTGGGACAGTCCTACGAGCAGTACTTC. This codes for CSVLGQSYEQYF.

In this sample, this clonotype turned up a few times. The rearrangement joins TRBV6-6 to TRBJ2-7; D is perhaps TRBD2 (6 bases). The germline CDR1 and CDR2 sequences are MNHNY and SVGAGI (reference sequence). V lost 6 bases, J lost 2 bases, and 23 bases lay in between. The length of the CDR3 is 17 residues. CDR3 residues: CASSPHRLVLTPYEQYF. CDR3 nucleotide sequence: TGTGCCAGCAGCCCACATCGACTAGTATTAACCCCCTACGAGCAGTACTTC.

The rearrangement joins TRBV7-3 to TRBJ2-1; D perhaps matches TRBD2 (5 bases). Germline CDR1 is SGHTA and CDR2 is FQGTGA. The CDR3 contains 15 residues. V lost 5 bases and J 0 bases, leaving 11 bases between the germline ends. The CDR3 DNA reads as TGTGCCAGCAGCGAACTAGGGAGCTCCTACAATGAGCAGTTCTTC. Its translation: CASSELGSSYNEQFF.

This chain links TRBV20-1 with TRBJ2-1; no reliable D call. V was pared by 5 bases and J by 8 bases, with 13 bases between. This CDR3 comprises 12 residues. In germline, CDR1 is DFQATT, CDR2 SNEGSKA (reference sequence). CDR3 nucleotide sequence: TGCAGTGCTTCCCGCCGAATGGATGAGCAGTTCTTC. Translation gives CSASRRMDEQFF.

Ten or more counts support this clonotype. J is TRBJ2-1 and V is TRBV7-6; 9 nucleotides match TRBD1. This CDR3 is 15 amino acids long. J was trimmed by 4 bases and V by 2 bases; bases with no gene match: 3. Germline V lookup: CDR1 SGHVS, CDR2 FNYEAQ. CDR3 DNA: TGTGCCAGCAGCTTAAGGGACAGGGTATACAATGAGCAGTTCTTC. It codes for CASSLRDRVYNEQFF.